This T cell receptor beta chain was found in a study of blood T cell repertoires in COVID-19. Clinical histories supplied by participants themselves formed the basis of cohort assignment. Methods used by the authors: The assay estimated nucleated cells by amplifying reference gene primers. Measured with immunoSEQ multiplex PCR; TCRdb has only the in-frame clones, and not every one. V, J and clone size were drawn from that table, and D and trimming were deduced from the DNA. The data contain 210,000 or so clones, 80% of them singletons. Unmatched junction bases numbered 4, after V lost 5 bases and J lost 5 bases. This CDR3 has 13 amino acids.

The receptor comes from a middle-aged woman with acute COVID-19. The chain recombines TRBV12-3 or TRBV12-4 with TRBJ2-5, with TRBD1 identical over 8 bases. The sequencing input was PBMCs or T cells enriched from blood (not recorded which). CDR3 DNA sequence: TGTGCCAGCAGTAAGGGACAGGTGGAGACCCAGTACTTC. Protein product: CASSKGQVETQYF.